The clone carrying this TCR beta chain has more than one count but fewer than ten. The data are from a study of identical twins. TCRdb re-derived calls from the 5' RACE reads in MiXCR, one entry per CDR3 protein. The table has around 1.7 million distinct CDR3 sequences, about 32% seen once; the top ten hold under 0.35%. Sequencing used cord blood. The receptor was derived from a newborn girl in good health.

CDR3 amino acids: CSARALAGTYNEQFF. CDR3 nucleotide sequence: TGCAGTGCTAGAGCACTAGCGGGAACCTACAATGAGCAGTTCTTC. This chain joins TRBV20-1 and TRBJ2-1; 10 positions agree with TRBD2. The ends lost 1 base at V and 2 bases at J; junction bases unmatched: 2. Germline lookup yields CDR1 DFQATT and CDR2 SNEGSKA (reference sequence). The CDR3 contains 15 residues.